This T cell receptor beta chain came from a study of cytomegalovirus exposure and HLA in healthy donors. The CDR3 spans 17 residues. Trimming pared 0 bases from V and 2 bases from J, leaving 14 bases between. CDR1 is ENHRY, CDR2 SYGVKD, per germline. Regarding this clone: The antigen is not known.

Broader study findings: In presence/absence analyses, roughly uniform sequencing depth across donors was assumed.

PCR amplification relied on 60 Vbeta primers (plus 13 Jbeta primers). Clones were sequenced by immunoSEQ multiplex PCR, and TCRdb holds only the in-frame ones, with some missing. The data contain 150,000 or so clones, around 76% of them seen just once; the ten biggest clones take up roughly 6.6%. The chain combines TRBV10-3 with TRBJ1-5; the D gene is possibly TRBD1 (6 bases). This sequence was found in a man aged 35-49 years in good health and CMV-seropositive. Sequences were obtained from PBMCs. The CDR3 region is CAISESETGEGNQPQHF. As DNA, the CDR3 is TGTGCCATCAGTGAGTCTGAGACAGGAGAAGGCAATCAGCCCCAGCATTTT.